The 10 T cell receptor beta chains listed next were all sequenced from one sample in a study of shared clonotypes between healthy human individuals. Clones were read by immunoSEQ multiplex PCR, and TCRdb kept only the in-frame ones, dropping some. The data hold 2.3 million or so clones, with more than 85% observed a single time. Input material: naive CD4+ T cells from PBMCs. Subset reported: CD45RA+ positively selected. These receptors were taken from a man aged 18 to 35 in good health. Some clones in this sample may be carry-over from other donors' samples.

The chain couples TRBV27 to TRBJ2-7; D is perhaps TRBD1 or TRBD2 (6 bases each). This CDR3 contains 16 residues. Looked up from germline, CDR1 is MNHEY and CDR2 is SMNVEV (reference sequence). Between the trimmed V and J ends, which lost 5 bases and 4 bases, there was a span of 21 bases. The CDR3: CASSLRWGAPLYEQYF. The CDR3 DNA is TGTGCCAGCAGTCTCCGATGGGGGGCGCCCCTTTACGAGCAGTACTTC.

The chain links TRBV7-8 to TRBJ1-5; D is ambiguous. Deletions cut 0 bases from V and 4 bases from J, with 10 bases between. CDR1 is SGHVS and CDR2 is FQNEAQ in the germline V gene. The CDR3 has 15 amino acids. As DNA, the CDR3 is TGTGCCAGCAGCTTAGCGGCACAGTCTAATCAGCCCCAGCATTTT. Translation gives CASSLAAQSNQPQHF.

The rearrangement joins TRBV7-3 to TRBJ2-5, with 7 bases that match TRBD2. The V segment lost 5 bases and the J segment 5 bases; nucleotides outside the gene matches: 11. This CDR3 has 15 amino acids. The V gene's germline CDR1 is SGHTA and CDR2 FQGTGA. Here the CDR3 DNA reads TGTGCCAGCAGCCCCACCCGGGGGGAGAGGGAGACCCAGTACTTC. Amino acid sequence: CASSPTRGERETQYF.

This clone was observed once. This chain links TRBV6-6 with TRBJ2-1, with TRBD2 as a possible D gene (5 bases). V dropped 2 bases and J dropped 7 bases, with 12 bases sitting between them. Germline CDR1 MNHNY, CDR2 SVGAGI (reference sequence). The CDR3 is made up of 14 amino acids. The CDR3 region is CASSYPGVGNEQFF. The CDR3 coding sequence is TGTGCCAGCAGTTACCCCGGGGTGGGTAATGAGCAGTTCTTC.

The gene calls are TRBV29-1 and TRBJ2-7; TRBD1 agrees at 8 bases. CDR1 and CDR2 (germline): SQVTM, ANQGSEA. V lost 4 bases and J lost 9; bases outside the gene matches: 8. CDR3 length equals 12 residues. CDR3 nucleotide sequence: TGCAGCGTTGGTTCAGGGGGCGAGGGGCAGTACTTC. Its protein product is CSVGSGGEGQYF.

The chain links TRBV6-5 to TRBJ1-4; D remains unclear. Germline assignment: CDR1 MNHEY and CDR2 SVGAGI. The CDR3 is 14 amino acids. V shed 0 bases and J shed 8 bases, with 10 bases lying between them. For the CDR3, the DNA is TGTGCCAGCAGTTACTCTGGGCAAGGGGAAAAACTGTTTTTT. Translated, it gives CASSYSGQGEKLFF.

This clone appeared a few times. The V gene is TRBV18, the J gene TRBJ2-1; D remains unclear. Germline loops: CDR1 KGHSH, CDR2 LQKENI. The CDR3 has 16 residues. V lost 0 bases to trimming and J lost 1 base, with 10 bases between them. CDR3 DNA sequence: TGTGCCAGCTCACCACCGCTCGTGGGATCCTACAATGAGCAGTTCTTC. Translated: CASSPPLVGSYNEQFF.

V gene TRBV2 combines with J gene TRBJ1-5; TRBD1 might be the D (6 bases). Germline assignment: CDR1 SNHLY and CDR2 FYNNEI. V shed 2 bases and J shed 6 bases, with 14 bases lying between them. The CDR3 is 15 residues long. CDR3 in amino acids: CASSELRQTGQPQHF. The CDR3 bases are TGTGCCAGCAGTGAATTAAGACAGACAGGTCAGCCCCAGCATTTT.

This sequence joins TRBV19 and TRBJ2-3, with D unclear. V dropped 1 base and J dropped 5 bases, with 7 bases sitting between them. Germline V gene data show CDR1 as LNHDA and CDR2 as SQIVND (reference sequence). The CDR3 length is 13 residues. CDR3 sequence reads: CASSIGDGDTQYF. Here the CDR3 DNA reads TGTGCCAGTAGTATAGGAGACGGAGATACGCAGTATTTT.

The gene calls are TRBV28 and TRBJ1-1; TRBD1 is a possible D gene (6 bases). With 6 bases removed from V and 1 base from J, the gap between germline ends came to 15 bases. Germline V gene data show CDR1 as MDHEN and CDR2 as SYDVKM. This CDR3 has 15 amino acids. The DNA for the CDR3 is TGTGCCAGCAGCCCGCTCCTGGGGGCGAACACTGAAGCTTTCTTT. As protein: CASSPLLGANTEAFF.